Listed below are T cell receptor beta chains from one sample, sequenced in a study of control samples from healthy donors and cancer patients. The table came from immunoSEQ multiplex PCR; TCRdb's copy has only in-frame clones and leaves some out. The repertoire has some 35,000 clones, 85% to 95% of them found once; the top ten carry 1.7%. Sequenced input: PBMCs. These receptors were collected from a man in his forties with colorectal cancer. The CDR3 runs from the conserved cysteine through the conserved F or W. Fields, in order: J gene, D gene, clone size, V gene, CDR3 protein, CDR3 DNA. The D gene is left open where the match is weak. Some rows have no size entry. The others give once, few or many, or a class for an expanded clone.

TRBJ1-6,-,-,TRBV2,CASSGEQLRSPLHF,TGTGCCAGCAGTGGTGAACAACTAAGGTCACCCCTCCACTTT
TRBJ1-2,-,-,TRBV5-1,CASSYDQGLDYGYTF,TGCGCCAGCAGCTACGACCAGGGGTTGGACTATGGCTACACCTTC
TRBJ1-2,-,-,TRBV29-1,CSVERQAGAGGYTF,TGCAGCGTTGAGCGACAGGCGGGGGCCGGTGGCTACACCTTC
TRBJ2-3,-,once,TRBV9,CASSVGGEDTQYF,TGTGCCAGCAGCGTGGGTGGTGAAGATACGCAGTATTTT
TRBJ2-7,-,-,TRBV19,CASSTHKVLEQYF,TGTGCCAGTAGTACCCACAAGGTTCTGGAGCAGTACTTC
TRBJ2-7,-,once,TRBV18,CASSPKDRSGASSYEQYF,TGTGCCAGCTCACCGAAGGACAGAAGCGGGGCGAGCTCCTACGAGCAGTACTTC
TRBJ1-5,-,-,TRBV6-5,CASRPGRDQPQHF,TGTGCCAGCAGACCGGGAAGGGATCAGCCCCAGCATTTT
TRBJ2-3,TRBD1,-,TRBV7-2,CASSLVTGQGLRSTDTQYF,TGTGCCAGCAGCTTAGTAACAGGACAGGGTCTGAGAAGCACAGATACGCAGTATTTT
TRBJ1-4,-,-,TRBV6-5,CASSYGGANEKLFF,TGTGCCAGCAGTTACGGGGGTGCTAATGAAAAACTGTTTTTT
TRBJ1-2,TRBD1,-,TRBV10-3,CATRPGQGIYGYTF,TGTGCCACCCGACCGGGACAGGGGATCTATGGCTACACCTTC
TRBJ1-2,TRBD1,-,TRBV11-2,CASSLDTTGGTF,TGTGCCAGCAGCTTAGATACTACAGGGGGTACCTTC
TRBJ1-5,-,-,TRBV9,CASSLGAGSNQPQHF,TGTGCCAGCAGCCTAGGAGCGGGTAGCAATCAGCCCCAGCATTTT
TRBJ2-2,-,-,TRBV2,CASSVGGLGSRTGELFF,TGTGCCAGCAGTGTGGGGGGGCTAGGGTCTCGGACCGGGGAGCTGTTTTTT
TRBJ2-6,TRBD1,-,TRBV19,CASSISSGTATVGANVLTF,TGTGCCAGTAGTATAAGTTCAGGGACAGCCACAGTTGGGGCCAACGTCCTGACTTTC
TRBJ2-7,-,-,TRBV5-1,CASSAGYEQYF,TGCGCCAGCAGCGCGGGTTACGAGCAGTACTTC
TRBJ1-1,TRBD1,-,TRBV4-3,CASSPGQGYMNTEAFF,TGCGCCAGCAGCCCCGGACAGGGATACATGAACACTGAAGCTTTCTTT
TRBJ1-1,-,-,TRBV19,CASNSLETHTEAFF,TGTGCCAGTAATTCGTTAGAGACGCACACTGAAGCTTTCTTT
TRBJ1-1,TRBD1,-,TRBV18,CASSQMGQGTTEAFF,TGTGCCAGCTCACAGATGGGACAGGGGACCACTGAAGCTTTCTTT
TRBJ2-1,TRBD2,-,TRBV6-5,CASTKRGYNEQFF,TGTGCCAGCACGAAGCGGGGGTACAATGAGCAGTTCTTC
TRBJ2-1,TRBD2,-,TRBV18,CASSPRQGGDEQFF,TGTGCCAGCTCACCACGGCAGGGAGGGGATGAGCAGTTCTTC
TRBJ1-3,-,-,TRBV4-2,CASSHLQGGSGNTIYF,TGTGCCAGCAGCCATCTACAGGGAGGCTCTGGAAACACCATATATTTT
TRBJ1-5,TRBD1,-,TRBV2,CASSPGQGRQPQHF,TGTGCCAGCAGTCCGGGACAGGGGAGGCAGCCCCAGCATTTT
TRBJ2-5,-,once,TRBV5-4,CASSRDLWETQYF,TGTGCCAGCAGCCGGGACCTTTGGGAGACCCAGTACTTC
TRBJ1-3,-,-,TRBV3-1/TRBV3-2,CASSQAGGAGNTIYF,TGTGCCAGCAGCCAAGCCGGAGGGGCTGGAAACACCATATATTTT
TRBJ1-1,TRBD1,-,TRBV6-6,CASSYSKQGGTEAFF,TGTGCCAGCAGTTACTCGAAACAGGGGGGCACTGAAGCTTTCTTT
TRBJ2-1,-,-,TRBV9,CASSPGTYNEQFF,TGTGCCAGCAGCCCAGGAACATACAATGAGCAGTTCTTC
TRBJ1-1,-,-,TRBV7-2,CASRGEGVLAFF,TGTGCCAGCAGGGGGGAGGGGGTGCTAGCTTTCTTT
TRBJ1-1,-,-,TRBV7-9,CASSLGQNTEAFF,TGTGCCAGCAGCTTGGGACAGAACACTGAAGCTTTCTTT